One T cell receptor beta chain is described in this entry. Its target is unknown. In germline, CDR1 is GTSNPN, CDR2 SVGIG (reference sequence). The V end was cut by 2 bases, the J end by 4 bases, with 8 bases between. CDR3 length equals 12 residues. Assay used: immunoSEQ multiplex PCR; TCRdb lists only in-frame clones, some missing. Altogether 350,000 to 450,000 clones are present, around 87% being singletons, with the ten largest covering more than 3%. Treatment in this sample: roughly 19 received Ad26.COV2.S at low or high dose, single or two shots; 5 received placebo; per-sample allocation not given. On day 63 after the first injection, vaccine and placebo recipients gave samples. Boston provided a donor who was an adult aged 18-55 years. The sample belongs to a study of Ad26.COV2.S vaccination and SARS-CoV-2 variants. Study results and limitations: TCR breadth and depth analyses may have underestimated total T cell responses.

The sequencing here drew on peripheral blood, taken in a trial of Ad26.COV2.S vaccine versus placebo. The receptor comes from a person aged 18-60 years who received the Ad26.COV2.S COVID-19 vaccine or a placebo. This sequence joins TRBV30 and TRBJ1-1, with unresolved D. Written as DNA, the CDR3 is TGTGCCTGGAGTCCCCGGGCCACTGAAGCTTTCTTT. This codes for CAWSPRATEAFF.